This T cell receptor (beta chain) comes out of a study of identical twins. Unique molecular identifiers were present on the cDNA, and a universal primer site came from template switching. TCRdb itself ran the 5' RACE reads through MiXCR, one entry per CDR3 protein. Of hundreds of thousands of distinct CDR3 sequences listed, 20% to 25% were seen once; the top ten hold approximately 2.9%. The germline CDR1 and CDR2 sequences are MNHNS and SASEGT. CDR3 size: 15 residues. The trim removed 7 bases at V and 0 bases at J, leaving 5 bases unmatched. This sample was shared with a second study, whose subject was T cells expressing NK-cell markers. As that report states: It was sorted CD3+CD56-NKG2C+, CD3+CD56+NKG2C- and CD3+CD56+NKG2C+ T cells that provided the TCR beta repertoires. Within several experiments, an anti-gamma-delta TCR antibody kept the sorting limited to alpha-beta TCR T cells. Topping the CD3+CD56-NKG2C+ fraction as well were these clonotypes, in a few donors.

The chain joins TRBV6-1 to TRBJ2-2; TRBD1 matches 7 bases. The receptor was isolated from a woman between 18 and 29 years old in good health. The material sequenced was CD4+ T cells sorted from blood. CDR3 sequence reads: CASTPGQTNTGELFF. CDR3 nucleotide sequence: TGTGCCAGCACTCCGGGACAGACGAACACCGGGGAGCTGTTTTTT.